This TCR beta chain was identified during a study of T-cell reconstitution after alpha-beta-depleted transplantation in children. This clonotype came up many times. Germline lookup yields CDR1 LGHNA and CDR2 YNFKEQ. Trimming took 0 bases from V and 5 from J, leaving 5 bases between them. The length of the CDR3 is 13 residues. Unique molecular identifiers were incorporated when the TCRbeta library was constructed. MiXCR, applied by TCRdb to the PCR reads, yields one record per CDR3 protein. Altogether about 400,000 distinct CDR3 sequences are present, about a fifth being singletons, with the ten largest covering 3% to 4.5%.

The clonotype comes from a human donor who donated a stem cell graft to a child with acute myeloid leukemia. The input for sequencing was PBMCs from the stem cell graft donor, taken from the stem cell graft. The rearrangement uses TRBV4-2 and TRBJ2-1; D not resolved. In DNA form, the CDR3 reads TGTGCCAGCAGCCAAGAACGGGACAATGAGCAGTTCTTC. Protein product: CASSQERDNEQFF.